This T cell receptor (beta chain) stems from a study of blood T cell repertoires in COVID-19 (dated by TCRdb to the early 2020s). Broadly, across the study: Collaborator samples came from the United States, Italy and Spain and covered acute and convalescent phases of COVID-19. The material from the prospective study consisted of cDNA or gDNA derived from T cells, B-cell-depleted T cells, or PBMCs. The dataset comprised deeply sampled blood TCRbeta repertoires from subjects exposed to, actively infected with, or recovered from COVID-19. The repertoires were released in a freely available public database intended as a resource for research on the immune response to SARS-CoV-2. The samples were drawn from two sources: the first 160 participants of the ongoing ImmuneRACE study, and over 1,000 subjects contributed by 6 global collaborators. The sample metadata nearly always contained a de-identified subject ID, COVID-19 status, age in years and sex. Where available, HLA class I and class II types were obtained from metadata supplied by the sample provider rather than from assay-based typing. Study-wide findings and limitations: Clinical and demographic metadata were provided uncurated, with the amount varying by source and participant.

The immunoSEQ Assay, a bias-controlled multiplex PCR, was used to amplify TCRbeta CDR3 regions from genomic DNA. The source study handled its data this way. Within the assay, amplification of reference gene primers was used to estimate how many nucleated cells each sample contained. Sequence reads were collapsed and filtered to measure the absolute abundance of every unique TCRbeta CDR3 rearrangement. For each sample, productive Simpson clonality was calculated as the square root of Simpson's diversity index across productive rearrangements. Imported from immuneACCESS, the table was reduced by TCRdb to in-frame sequences with V and J called. These copies leave out some clones; in studies compared against another copy, an unresolved V gene accounts for under half, and the cause of the remainder is not known. V, J and clone size are those of that table, while D and trimming were read from the DNA. This sample has around 150,000 clones in its table, and roughly 73% of those were observed once. The ten largest clones add up to approximately 9% of the sample.

Each collaborating institution followed its own protocols to collect whole blood in K2EDTA tubes. For TCRbeta analysis, collaborators shipped samples as frozen whole blood, isolated PBMCs, or DNA extracted from either of those sample types. This clone was seen a few times. There is no known antigen for this receptor. The record has no base qualities; no much larger clone is one base away. There are 16 amino acids in the CDR3, from cysteine to phenylalanine inclusive. Only the CDR3 part of the read is kept: 48 bases, read in frame from the first base. The germline V gene (reference sequence) gives CDR1 as MNHEY and CDR2 as SMNVEV. Relative to germline, V is 2 bases shorter and J is 1 base shorter, with 12 bases between their ends.

The source material was peripheral blood. The V and J genes are TRBV27 and TRBJ1-5; possibly the D gene is TRBD1, per 5 matching bases. This clonotype originated in a woman aged 45-59 years with active or convalescent COVID-19. The nucleotides are TGTGCCAGCAGTTTAAAGGGGCTGCGGAGCAATCAGCCCCAGCATTTT. Translated, this gives CASSLKGLRSNQPQHF.